These T cell receptor beta chains were read from a single sample in a study of T-cell memory formation after mild COVID-19. TCRdb reprocessed the 5' RACE reads with MiXCR, giving one entry per CDR3 protein. The data hold 70,000 to 100,000 distinct CDR3 sequences, with 10% to 15% observed a single time. Sequenced input: PBMCs or a T cell subset sorted from them (not recorded which). These TCRs come from an adult woman who had mild COVID-19 (a few samples of this study predate the infection). Cell type and time point are not known. Both conserved end residues are part of each CDR3. D genes are given only for firm matches. Clone sizes are given selectively: once, few, many, or a class where the clone is expanded.

J gene,V gene,clone size,D gene,CDR3 protein,CDR3 DNA
TRBJ2-3,TRBV7-2,many,TRBD2,CASSFPALAGGDTQYF,TGTGCCAGCAGCTTCCCGGCGCTAGCGGGAGGGGATACGCAGTATTTT
TRBJ2-1,TRBV15,few,TRBD2,CATSRLAGERNEQFF,TGTGCCACCAGCAGACTAGCGGGAGAGCGGAATGAGCAGTTCTTC
TRBJ1-1,TRBV10-3,few,NA,CAISETTEAFF,TGTGCCATCAGTGAGACCACTGAAGCTTTCTTT
TRBJ2-1,TRBV27,NA,NA,CASSTNGDSYNEQFF,TGTGCCAGCAGTACTAACGGGGACTCCTACAATGAGCAGTTCTTC
TRBJ2-7,TRBV2,NA,NA,CASIPRDSYEQYF,TGTGCCAGCATTCCCAGGGACTCCTACGAGCAGTACTTC
TRBJ2-3,TRBV6-5,NA,NA,CASSPGPVGGLQYF,TGTGCCAGCAGCCCCGGACCGGTGGGGGGGCTGCAGTATTTT
TRBJ2-3,TRBV6-2/TRBV6-3,NA,TRBD2,CASSGGRAETDTQYF,TGTGCCAGCAGTGGGGGGAGGGCCGAAACAGATACGCAGTATTTT
TRBJ2-7,TRBV4-1,NA,NA,CASSQVGGNYEQYF,TGCGCCAGCAGCCAAGTAGGGGGTAACTACGAGCAGTACTTC
TRBJ2-7,TRBV12-3/TRBV12-4,NA,NA,CASSFSGAGEQYF,TGTGCCAGCAGTTTCTCCGGGGCCGGTGAGCAGTACTTC
TRBJ1-3,TRBV25-1,few,NA,CASSDQQGGNTIYF,TGTGCCAGCAGTGACCAACAGGGCGGAAACACCATATATTTT
TRBJ2-2,TRBV7-8,NA,NA,CASSLTANTGELFF,TGTGCCAGCAGCTTAACAGCGAACACCGGGGAGCTGTTTTTT
TRBJ2-3,TRBV7-8,NA,NA,CASSLTRGSDTQYF,TGTGCCAGCAGCTTAACGAGGGGGTCAGATACGCAGTATTTT
TRBJ1-6,TRBV21-1,NA,NA,CASPGGWGNSPLHF,TGTGCCAGTCCCGGAGGCTGGGGTAATTCACCCCTCCACTTT
TRBJ2-3,TRBV4-3,NA,TRBD1,CASSQERGHADTQYF,TGCGCCAGCAGCCAAGAGAGGGGGCATGCAGATACGCAGTATTTT
TRBJ2-7,TRBV29-1,many,NA,CSVEGLGDRAYEQYF,TGCAGCGTTGAAGGTCTCGGGGATCGGGCCTACGAGCAGTACTTC
TRBJ2-1,TRBV27,few,NA,CASSFGGTYNEQFF,TGTGCCAGCAGTTTTGGGGGGACCTACAATGAGCAGTTCTTC
TRBJ2-7,TRBV5-1,few,NA,CASSLDKAGIDYEQYF,TGCGCCAGCAGCTTGGACAAGGCGGGGATCGACTACGAGCAGTACTTC
TRBJ1-4,TRBV7-2,few,TRBD1,CASSLVNRGDEKLFF,TGTGCCAGCAGCTTAGTCAACAGGGGGGATGAAAAACTGTTTTTT
TRBJ1-1,TRBV6-1,few,NA,CASDTANTEAFF,TGTGCCAGCGATACTGCAAACACTGAAGCTTTCTTT
TRBJ2-7,TRBV15,many,NA,CATSRDEDRTYEQYF,TGTGCCACCAGCAGAGATGAGGACAGAACCTACGAGCAGTACTTC
TRBJ1-1,TRBV19,NA,NA,CASSIGGPEAFF,TGTGCCAGTAGTATTGGAGGGCCGGAAGCTTTCTTT
TRBJ2-1,TRBV4-1,NA,NA,CASSLTAYNEQFF,TGCGCCAGCAGCTTGACAGCATACAATGAGCAGTTCTTC
TRBJ2-1,TRBV15,NA,TRBD2,CATSRVTGGNNEQFF,TGTGCCACCAGCAGAGTAACGGGGGGAAACAATGAGCAGTTCTTC
TRBJ2-1,TRBV12-3/TRBV12-4,NA,TRBD2,CASSGTSTTIEHFF,TGTGCCAGCAGCGGGACTAGCACAACGATTGAGCATTTCTTC
TRBJ2-1,TRBV24-1,few,TRBD2,CATSDPTSPSYNEQFF,TGTGCCACCAGTGACCCGACTAGCCCCTCCTACAATGAGCAGTTCTTC
TRBJ2-1,TRBV28,few,TRBD2,CASRAANSGTYNEQFF,TGTGCCAGCAGGGCCGCCAATAGCGGGACCTACAATGAGCAGTTCTTC
TRBJ1-1,TRBV5-4,NA,NA,CASSSGERMNTEAFF,TGTGCCAGCAGCTCAGGGGAGAGGATGAACACTGAAGCTTTCTTT
TRBJ2-2,TRBV7-9,once,NA,CASSPAGGATGELFF,TGTGCCAGCAGCCCTGCGGGTGGTGCGACCGGGGAGCTGTTTTTT
TRBJ2-7,TRBV27,NA,NA,CATAYSGYHSYEQYF,TGTGCCACTGCATATAGCGGCTACCATTCCTACGAGCAGTACTTC
TRBJ2-3,TRBV19,few,NA,CASSVSGLGTDTQYF,TGTGCCAGTAGTGTCTCGGGACTGGGCACAGATACGCAGTATTTT
TRBJ2-1,TRBV24-1,NA,TRBD2,CATSEGLANEQFF,TGTGCCACCAGTGAAGGACTAGCAAATGAGCAGTTCTTC
TRBJ2-7,TRBV20-1,NA,NA,CSARGMDSSYEQYF,TGCAGTGCTAGAGGAATGGATAGCTCCTACGAGCAGTACTTC
TRBJ2-7,TRBV3-1,NA,NA,CASSQDTWGRSYEQYF,TGTGCCAGCAGCCAAGATACTTGGGGTCGGAGCTACGAGCAGTACTTC
TRBJ2-1,TRBV7-9,NA,NA,CASSYLGSEQFF,TGTGCCAGCAGCTACCTTGGTAGTGAGCAGTTCTTC
TRBJ1-1,TRBV19,NA,NA,CASHMDPSGTEAFF,TGTGCCAGTCATATGGATCCGTCGGGCACTGAAGCTTTCTTT
TRBJ2-1,TRBV11-2,many,NA,CASSFGFHEQFF,TGTGCCAGCAGCTTCGGATTTCATGAGCAGTTCTTC
TRBJ1-5,TRBV6-2/TRBV6-3,NA,NA,CASSGVNQPQHF,TGTGCCAGCAGTGGTGTAAATCAGCCCCAGCATTTT
TRBJ2-7,TRBV7-7,NA,NA,CASSLTQGGEQYF,TGTGCTAGCAGCCTCACCCAGGGAGGCGAGCAGTACTTC
TRBJ2-1,TRBV15,NA,NA,CATSGETDPYNEQFF,TGTGCCACCAGCGGAGAGACAGATCCCTACAATGAGCAGTTCTTC
TRBJ1-5,TRBV27,NA,NA,CASSNVLGQPQHF,TGTGCCAGCAGTAATGTCCTGGGTCAGCCCCAGCATTTT
TRBJ2-7,TRBV9,NA,TRBD2,CASSVGKGRDEQYF,TGTGCCAGCAGCGTAGGAAAAGGGAGGGACGAGCAGTACTTC
TRBJ2-1,TRBV12-3/TRBV12-4,many,NA,CASSFGPPYNEQFF,TGTGCCAGCAGTTTTGGGCCCCCCTACAATGAGCAGTTCTTC
TRBJ2-7,TRBV6-5,few,TRBD2,CASRLAGPYEQYF,TGTGCCAGCAGACTAGCGGGACCCTACGAGCAGTACTTC
TRBJ1-2,TRBV6-5,NA,NA,CASSPGVFYTF,TGTGCCAGCAGTCCAGGGGTCTTCTACACCTTC
TRBJ2-5,TRBV7-9,few,NA,CASSPGREIRETQYF,TGTGCCAGCAGCCCCGGTCGGGAGATCCGGGAGACCCAGTACTTC
TRBJ2-1,TRBV7-2,many,TRBD2,CASSLSGWTSGTHSYNEQFF,TGTGCCAGCAGCTTATCGGGTTGGACTAGCGGGACCCACTCCTACAATGAGCAGTTCTTC
TRBJ2-7,TRBV7-9,many,NA,CASSLPDSSGYEQYF,TGTGCCAGCTCTCTCCCGGACAGTTCGGGCTACGAGCAGTACTTC
TRBJ2-1,TRBV7-6,NA,TRBD2,CASSLASVAGEYNEQFF,TGTGCCAGCAGCTTAGCTTCTGTAGCGGGCGAGTACAATGAGCAGTTCTTC
TRBJ2-1,TRBV6-6,NA,NA,CASTDRGGGDEQFF,TGTGCCAGCACCGACAGGGGAGGGGGCGATGAGCAGTTCTTC
TRBJ2-3,TRBV20-1,few,TRBD2,CSARRLAGAPSTDTQYF,TGCAGTGCTAGAAGACTAGCGGGGGCCCCTAGCACAGATACGCAGTATTTT
TRBJ2-3,TRBV12-3/TRBV12-4,many,NA,CASRDQSTDTQYF,TGTGCCAGCAGGGATCAAAGCACAGATACGCAGTATTTT
TRBJ2-1,TRBV5-1,NA,NA,CASSLTAAYNEQFF,TGCGCCAGCAGCTTGACGGCGGCCTACAATGAGCAGTTCTTC
TRBJ2-7,TRBV14,few,NA,CASSQDGLDSYEQYF,TGTGCCAGCAGCCAAGATGGACTCGACTCCTACGAGCAGTACTTC
TRBJ1-1,TRBV7-9,NA,NA,CASSRDSWNTEAFF,TGTGCCAGCAGCCGTGACAGCTGGAACACTGAAGCTTTCTTT
TRBJ2-3,TRBV3-1,NA,NA,CASSQDPGGLDTQYF,TGTGCCAGCAGCCAAGATCCGGGGGGCCTCGATACGCAGTATTTT
TRBJ2-1,TRBV3-1,few,TRBD2,CASSQGVAGGQEQFF,TGTGCCAGCAGCCAAGGTGTAGCGGGAGGTCAAGAGCAGTTCTTC
TRBJ1-1,TRBV5-1,few,NA,CASSLVASGSEAFF,TGCGCCAGCAGCTTGGTAGCCAGCGGGAGTGAAGCTTTCTTT
TRBJ1-1,TRBV2,NA,TRBD1,CASMQGAITEAFF,TGTGCCAGCATGCAGGGGGCGATCACTGAAGCTTTCTTT
TRBJ2-5,TRBV6-5,many,NA,CASSYSQQETQYF,TGTGCCAGCAGTTACTCGCAGCAAGAGACCCAGTACTTC
TRBJ2-7,TRBV4-1,few,NA,CASSPGLNSYEQYF,TGCGCCAGCAGCCCGGGACTGAACTCCTACGAGCAGTACTTC